This T cell receptor (beta chain) was found in a study of T-cell reconstitution after alpha-beta-depleted transplantation in children. Notes on the study in general: Several patients had high TCRbeta diversity at day 60; it came from surviving recipient T cells and thymic progenitors. T-cell numbers and diversity, one year after transplant, stemmed largely from T cells that were newly produced. Several hundred expanded graft clones reportedly gave rise to the alpha-beta T cells present about two months after transplant.

As it was prepared, the TCRbeta library received unique molecular identifiers. TCRdb itself ran the PCR reads through MiXCR, one entry per CDR3 protein. The sample has under 450,000 distinct CDR3 sequences; 16% are singletons. The CDR3 is made up of 14 amino acids. Trimming took off 8 bases at V and 0 bases at J, with 10 bases between the two ends. Germline lookup yields CDR1 LNHNV and CDR2 YYDKDF (reference sequence). Comment on this clonotype: The antigen remains undetermined.

This clonotype was obtained from a boy in the first two years of life who had a stem cell transplant for Wiskott-Aldrich syndrome, so the T cells may come from the graft donor. The source material was PBMCs, mostly from graft donor cells, sampled 360 days after TCRalphabeta/CD19-depleted stem cell transplant. J is TRBJ1-4 and V is TRBV15; TRBD1 is a possible D gene (5 bases). As DNA, the CDR3 is TGTGCCACCGCGGAGGGGCCAACTAATGAAAAACTGTTTTTT. Protein sequence: CATAEGPTNEKLFF.